This T cell receptor beta chain derives from a study of shared clonotypes between healthy human individuals. Study context: For every donor, three CD4 naive, three CD4 memory, two CD8 naive and one CD8 memory plates were used. Broader study findings: Rarefaction showed that sequencing of sorted subsets was incomplete (despite large depth). The study drew on few donors, limiting represented genetic and exposure-history diversity.

There are a few counts of this clone. Its antigen is currently unknown. The sample holds other DNA sequences that translate to the same CDR3. Germline trimming cut 4 bases from V and 0 bases from J; bases unmatched to any gene: 4. CDR1 and CDR2 (germline): SGHRS, YFSETQ. CDR3 size: 15 residues. Clones were sequenced by immunoSEQ multiplex PCR, and TCRdb holds only the in-frame ones, with some missing. The sample shows 640,000 or so clones, about 78% of them seen only once. The chain is built from TRBV5-1 and TRBJ2-1; TRBD2 agrees at 7 bases. This receptor was taken from a woman aged 30 to 39 in good health. Specimen: memory CD4+ T cells sorted from blood. This sample's subset: CD45RA-negative fraction. As DNA, the CDR3 is TGCGCCAGCAGCGCCTCTAGCGGCTCCTACAATGAGCAGTTCTTC. It yields the protein CASSASSGSYNEQFF.